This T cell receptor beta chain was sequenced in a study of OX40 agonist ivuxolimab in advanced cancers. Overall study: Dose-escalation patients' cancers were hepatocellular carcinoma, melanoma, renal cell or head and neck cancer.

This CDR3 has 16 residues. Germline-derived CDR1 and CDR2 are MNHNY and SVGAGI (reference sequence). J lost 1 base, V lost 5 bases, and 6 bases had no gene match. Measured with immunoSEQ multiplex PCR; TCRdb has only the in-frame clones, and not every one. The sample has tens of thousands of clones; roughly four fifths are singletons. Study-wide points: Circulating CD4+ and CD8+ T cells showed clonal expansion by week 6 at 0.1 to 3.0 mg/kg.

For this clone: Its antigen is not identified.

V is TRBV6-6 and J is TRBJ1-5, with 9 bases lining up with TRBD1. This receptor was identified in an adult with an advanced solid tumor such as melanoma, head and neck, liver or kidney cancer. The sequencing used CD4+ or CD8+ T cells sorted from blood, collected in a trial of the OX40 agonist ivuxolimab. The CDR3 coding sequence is TGTGCCAGCAGTCCCGGACAGGGGATGAGCAATCAGCCCCAGCATTTT. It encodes CASSPGQGMSNQPQHF.